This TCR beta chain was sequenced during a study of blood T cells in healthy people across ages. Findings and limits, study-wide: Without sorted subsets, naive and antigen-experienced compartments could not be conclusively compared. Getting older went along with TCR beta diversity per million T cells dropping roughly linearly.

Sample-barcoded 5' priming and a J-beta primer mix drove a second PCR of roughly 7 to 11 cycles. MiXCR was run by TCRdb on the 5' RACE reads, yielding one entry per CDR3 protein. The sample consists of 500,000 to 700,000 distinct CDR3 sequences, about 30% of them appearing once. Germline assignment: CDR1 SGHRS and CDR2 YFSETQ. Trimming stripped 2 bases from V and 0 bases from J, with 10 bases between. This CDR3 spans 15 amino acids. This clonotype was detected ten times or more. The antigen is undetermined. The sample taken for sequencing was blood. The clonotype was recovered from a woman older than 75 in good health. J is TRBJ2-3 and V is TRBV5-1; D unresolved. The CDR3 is CASSFLLSSTDTQYF. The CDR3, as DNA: TGCGCCAGCAGCTTCCTACTTAGTAGCACAGATACGCAGTATTTT.